What follows describes a single T cell receptor beta chain. Each CDR3 protein is one row after TCRdb ran MiXCR on the RT-PCR reads. The table lists fewer than 95,000 distinct CDR3 sequences, approximately 5.2% of them singletons. The sample is drawn from a study of patients and donors after allogeneic stem cell transplantation. The CDR3 has 15 residues. The germline V gene has CDR1 SNHLY and CDR2 FYNNEI. V gave up 3 bases and J gave up 2 bases; unmatched junction bases: 3. Sequencing was performed on blood, either unsorted or a sorted T cell fraction (not recorded which). The chain recombines TRBV2 with TRBJ1-5; 8 bases fit TRBD1. The clonotype was recovered from a human donor who was either an allogeneic HSCT recipient or a stem cell or donor lymphocyte infusion donor (not recorded which). It is not recorded whose cells these are; they may come from a transplant donor. The DNA of the CDR3 is TGTGCCAGCAGTGACCAGGGGGCGGGCAATCAGCCCCAGCATTTT. Protein: CASSDQGAGNQPQHF.